The 6 T cell receptor beta chains below were found in one sample sequenced in a study of T cell responses to AZD1222 COVID-19 vaccine. Clones were read by immunoSEQ multiplex PCR, and TCRdb kept only the in-frame ones, dropping some. Of around 140,000 clones in the sample, 85% to 90% were seen once. The starting material was peripheral blood, obtained 28 days after the second AZD1222 dose. These TCRs come from an adult who received the AZD1222 COVID-19 vaccine.

V and J are TRBV19 and TRBJ1-1, with TRBD1 matching 10 bases. Germline V gives CDR1 LNHDA, CDR2 SQIVND (reference sequence). V dropped 3 bases and J dropped 2; count of bases not matched to a gene: 3. This CDR3 spans 15 amino acids. CDR3 in DNA: TGTGCCAGTAGTATCCGGACAGGGGGTAACACTGAAGCTTTCTTT. Translation: CASSIRTGGNTEAFF.

V gene TRBV20-1 combines with J gene TRBJ2-1; no reliable D call. Germline CDR1 is DFQATT and CDR2 is SNEGSKA (reference sequence). V dropped 4 bases and J dropped 8 bases, with 0 bases sitting between them. This CDR3 comprises 8 residues. In DNA form, the CDR3 reads TGCAGTGCTAATGAGCAGTTCTTC. It is translated as CSANEQFF.

This clone was found once. The CDR3 protein is CASSYSTGSEAFF. The CDR3 DNA sequence: TGTGCCAGCAGTTACTCGACGGGGTCTGAAGCTTTCTTT. The V gene is TRBV6-5, the J gene TRBJ1-1; D ambiguous. CDR1 and CDR2 from the germline V gene are MNHEY and SVGAGI. The V end was cut by 0 bases, the J end by 6 bases, with 8 bases between. This CDR3 comprises 13 residues.

V is TRBV4-3 and J is TRBJ2-1, with TRBD2 matching 15 bases. CDR3 length: 17 amino acids. The ends lost 3 bases at V and 7 bases at J; junction bases unmatched: 7. Germline values: CDR1 LGHNA, CDR2 YSLEER. For the CDR3, the DNA is TGCGCCAGCAGCCAGGGACTAGCGGGAGGACCTTTGAATGAGCAGTTCTTC. Protein: CASSQGLAGGPLNEQFF.

The CDR3 DNA reads TGTGCCTGGAAAAGTGGCGTAGCTAATGAAAAACTGTTTTTT. This codes for CAWKSGVANEKLFF. The chain carries TRBV30 and TRBJ1-4, with D unclear. CDR3 length: 14 residues. V lost 4 bases and J lost 3, with 12 bases in between. CDR1 and CDR2 from the germline V gene are GTSNPN and SVGIG (reference sequence). The entire variable domain, with the rest obtained from reference TRBV30 and TRBJ1-4, is as follows: SQTIHQWPATLVQPVGSPLSLECTVEGTSNPNLYWYRQAAGRGLQLLFYSVGIGQISSEVPQNLSASRPQDRQFILSSKKLLLSDSGFYLCAWKSGVANEKLFFGSGTQLSVL.

This rearrangement joins TRBV6-4 to TRBJ2-7; the D is unclear. CDR3 length equals 10 residues. Trimming stripped 8 bases from V and 4 bases from J, with 6 bases between. Germline V gene data show CDR1 as MRHNA and CDR2 as SNTAGT. The CDR3 DNA reads as TGTGCCAGCGTTATATACGAGCAGTACTTC. This gives the protein CASVIYEQYF.